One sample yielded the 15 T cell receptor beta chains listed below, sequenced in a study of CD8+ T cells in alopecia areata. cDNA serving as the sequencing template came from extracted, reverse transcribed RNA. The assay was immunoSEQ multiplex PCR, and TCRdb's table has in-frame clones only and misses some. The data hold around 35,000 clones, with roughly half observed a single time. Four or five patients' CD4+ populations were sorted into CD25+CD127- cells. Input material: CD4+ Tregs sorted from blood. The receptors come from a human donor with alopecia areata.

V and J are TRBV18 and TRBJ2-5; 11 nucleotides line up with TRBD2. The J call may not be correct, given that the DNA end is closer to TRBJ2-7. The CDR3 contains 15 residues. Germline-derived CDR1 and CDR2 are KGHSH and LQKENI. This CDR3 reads CASSPTSGVFYEQYF. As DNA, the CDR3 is TGTGCCAGCTCACCGACTAGCGGGGTTTTTTACGAGCAGTACTTC.

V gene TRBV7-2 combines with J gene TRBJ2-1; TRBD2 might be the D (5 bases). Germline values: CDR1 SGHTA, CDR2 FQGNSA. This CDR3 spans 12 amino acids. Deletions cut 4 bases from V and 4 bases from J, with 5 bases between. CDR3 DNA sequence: TGTGCCAGCAGCTCGGGATACAATGAGCAGTTCTTC. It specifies CASSSGYNEQFF.

The CDR3 DNA sequence: TGCGCCAGCAGCCCCGGGGGGGTGTACGATCAGCCCCAGCATTTT. The encoded protein is CASSPGGVYDQPQHF. The gene calls are TRBV5-1 and TRBJ1-5; D perhaps matches TRBD1 (5 bases). V dropped 4 bases and J dropped 5 bases, with 16 bases sitting between them. The germline V gene has CDR1 SGHRS and CDR2 YFSETQ. This CDR3 is built from 15 residues. The full variable domain, in which reference TRBV5-1 and TRBJ1-5 provide the parts outside the CDR3, is KAGVTQTPRYLIKTRGQQVTLSCSPISGHRSVSWYQQTPGQGLQFLFEYFSETQRNKGNFPGRFSGRQFSNSRSEMNVSTLELGDSALYLCASSPGGVYDQPQHFGDGTRLSIL.

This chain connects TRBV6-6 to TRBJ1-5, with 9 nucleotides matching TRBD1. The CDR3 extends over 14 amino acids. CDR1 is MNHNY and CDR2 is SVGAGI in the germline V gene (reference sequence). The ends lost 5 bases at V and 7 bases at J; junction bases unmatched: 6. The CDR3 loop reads CASSVQGAEQPQHF. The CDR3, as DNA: TGTGCCAGCAGTGTACAGGGGGCTGAGCAGCCCCAGCATTTT.

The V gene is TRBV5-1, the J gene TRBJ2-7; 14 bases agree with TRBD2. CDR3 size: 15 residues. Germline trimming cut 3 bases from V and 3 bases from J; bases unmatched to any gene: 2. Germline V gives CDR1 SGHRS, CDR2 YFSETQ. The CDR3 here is CASSSGTSGSYEQYF. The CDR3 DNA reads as TGCGCCAGCAGCTCCGGGACTAGCGGGAGCTACGAGCAGTACTTC.

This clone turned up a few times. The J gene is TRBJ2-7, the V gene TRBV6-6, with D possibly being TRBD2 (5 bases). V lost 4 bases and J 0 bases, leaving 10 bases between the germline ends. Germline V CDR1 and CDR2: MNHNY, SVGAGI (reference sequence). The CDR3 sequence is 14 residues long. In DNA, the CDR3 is TGTGCCAGCAGTTTCGGACGGGACTCCTACGAGCAGTACTTC. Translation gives CASSFGRDSYEQYF.

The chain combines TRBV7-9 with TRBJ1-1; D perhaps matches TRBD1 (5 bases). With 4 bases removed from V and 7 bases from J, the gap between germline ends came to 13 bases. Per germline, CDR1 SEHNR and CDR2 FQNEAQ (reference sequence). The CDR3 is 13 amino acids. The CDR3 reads CASSSWGEGEAFF. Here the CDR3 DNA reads TGTGCCAGCAGCTCTTGGGGGGAGGGTGAAGCTTTCTTT.

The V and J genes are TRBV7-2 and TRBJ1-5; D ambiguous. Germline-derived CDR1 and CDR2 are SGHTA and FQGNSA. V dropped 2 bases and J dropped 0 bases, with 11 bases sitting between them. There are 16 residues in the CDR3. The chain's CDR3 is CASSLLPGYSNQPQHF. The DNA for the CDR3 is TGTGCCAGCAGCTTACTGCCCGGTTATAGCAATCAGCCCCAGCATTTT.

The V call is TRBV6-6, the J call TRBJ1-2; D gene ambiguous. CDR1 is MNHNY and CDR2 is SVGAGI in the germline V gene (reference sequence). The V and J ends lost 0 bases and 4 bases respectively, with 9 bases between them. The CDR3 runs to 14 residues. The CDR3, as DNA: TGTGCCAGCAGTTACTCGTCTCAGCGCTATGGCTACACCTTC. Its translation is CASSYSSQRYGYTF.

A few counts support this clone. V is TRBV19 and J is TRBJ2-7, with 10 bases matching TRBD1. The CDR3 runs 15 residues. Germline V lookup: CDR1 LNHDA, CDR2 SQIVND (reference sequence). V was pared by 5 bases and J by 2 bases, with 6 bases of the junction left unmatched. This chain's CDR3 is CASSQSGTGAYEQYF. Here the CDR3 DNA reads TGTGCCAGTAGTCAATCCGGGACAGGGGCCTACGAGCAGTACTTC.

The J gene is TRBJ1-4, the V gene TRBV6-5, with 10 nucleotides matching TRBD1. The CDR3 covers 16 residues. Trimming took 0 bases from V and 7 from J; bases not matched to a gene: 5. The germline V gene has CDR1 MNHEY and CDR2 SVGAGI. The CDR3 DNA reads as TGTGCCAGCAGTTACTCGATAAGGACAGGGGGTGAAAAACTGTTTTTT. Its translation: CASSYSIRTGGEKLFF.

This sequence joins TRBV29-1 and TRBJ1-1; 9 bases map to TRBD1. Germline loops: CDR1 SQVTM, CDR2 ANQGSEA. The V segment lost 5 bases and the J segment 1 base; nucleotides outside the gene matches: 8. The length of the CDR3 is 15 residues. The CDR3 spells CSVSHRGRSNTEAFF. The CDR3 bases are TGCAGCGTTTCCCACAGGGGGCGATCGAACACTGAAGCTTTCTTT. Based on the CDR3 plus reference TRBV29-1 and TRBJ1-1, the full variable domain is SAVISQKPSRDICQRGTSLTIQCQVDSQVTMMFWYRQQPGQSLTLIATANQGSEATYESGFVIDKFPISRPNLTFSTLTVSNMSPEDSSIYLCSVSHRGRSNTEAFFGQGTRLTVV.

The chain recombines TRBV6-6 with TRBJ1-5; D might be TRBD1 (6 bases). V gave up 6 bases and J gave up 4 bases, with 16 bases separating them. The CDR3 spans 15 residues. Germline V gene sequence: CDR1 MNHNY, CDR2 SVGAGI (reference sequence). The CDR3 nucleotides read TGTGCCAGCAGCTCTTCAGGGGACTGGAATCAGCCCCAGCATTTT. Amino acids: CASSSSGDWNQPQHF.

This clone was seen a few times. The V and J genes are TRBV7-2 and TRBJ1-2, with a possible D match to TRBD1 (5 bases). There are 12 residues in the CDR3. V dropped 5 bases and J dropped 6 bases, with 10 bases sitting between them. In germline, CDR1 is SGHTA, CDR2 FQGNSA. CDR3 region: CASSTQQDGYTF. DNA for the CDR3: TGTGCCAGCAGCACACAACAGGATGGCTACACCTTC.

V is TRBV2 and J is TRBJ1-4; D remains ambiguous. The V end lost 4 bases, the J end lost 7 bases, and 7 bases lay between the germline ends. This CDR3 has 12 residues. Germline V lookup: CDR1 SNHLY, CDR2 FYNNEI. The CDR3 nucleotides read TGTGCCAGCAGTGTCGTCGCTGAAAAACTGTTTTTT. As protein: CASSVVAEKLFF.